These T cell receptor beta chains were read from a single sample in a study of blood T cells in healthy people across ages. TCRdb re-called the 5' RACE reads through MiXCR, storing one row per CDR3 protein. The sample has about 1.8 million distinct CDR3 sequences, 40% to 55% seen once. Sequencing was performed on blood. The receptors come from a woman between 40 and 55 years old in good health. Both conserved end residues are part of each CDR3. D genes are given only for firm matches. Clone size is not always given. Where it is, it says once, few, many or a class for expanded clones.

clone_size: .
d_call: .
v_call: TRBV4-1
j_call: TRBJ2-7
cdr3_nt: TGCGCCAGCAGCCAAGATTACCTCGGGACGACCTACGAGCAGTACTTC
cdr3_aa: CASSQDYLGTTYEQYF

clone_size: once
d_call: TRBD1
v_call: TRBV29-1
j_call: TRBJ2-7
cdr3_nt: TGCGGCGTTGAAGGACAGGGGACGCTTGGGGCCCACGAGCAGTACTTC
cdr3_aa: CGVEGQGTLGAHEQYF

clone_size: once
d_call: TRBD1
v_call: TRBV7-6
j_call: TRBJ1-6
cdr3_nt: TGTGCCAGCAGCTTAGCCCAGACAGGGCTCTCCCCCTCGAGCCTCCACTTT
cdr3_aa: CASSLAQTGLSPSSLHF

clone_size: once
d_call: .
v_call: TRBV4-3
j_call: TRBJ2-1
cdr3_nt: TGCGCCAGCAGCCAAGAGTGGGGGTTATCCTACAATGAGCAGTTCTTC
cdr3_aa: CASSQEWGLSYNEQFF

clone_size: few
d_call: .
v_call: TRBV5-1
j_call: TRBJ2-5
cdr3_nt: TGCGCCAGCGGTCTCGGCGATCGGACAAGGGTACAAGAGACCCAGTACTTC
cdr3_aa: CASGLGDRTRVQETQYF

clone_size: .
d_call: TRBD2
v_call: TRBV7-2
j_call: TRBJ2-7
cdr3_nt: TGTGCCAGCAGCACTAGCGGCGAGCAGTACTTC
cdr3_aa: CASSTSGEQYF

clone_size: .
d_call: .
v_call: TRBV3-1
j_call: TRBJ2-1
cdr3_nt: TGTGCCAGCAGCCAAGATAGGCTAATATACAATGAGCAGTTCTTC
cdr3_aa: CASSQDRLIYNEQFF

clone_size: .
d_call: .
v_call: TRBV5-6
j_call: TRBJ2-3
cdr3_nt: TGTGCCAGCAGCTTATTCCATAGAGGAGCAGATACGCAGTATTTT
cdr3_aa: CASSLFHRGADTQYF

clone_size: .
d_call: .
v_call: TRBV18
j_call: TRBJ1-5
cdr3_nt: TGTGCCAGCTCACCTGTAGACAGCCACAATCAGCCCCAGCATTTT
cdr3_aa: CASSPVDSHNQPQHF

clone_size: .
d_call: .
v_call: TRBV27
j_call: TRBJ1-2
cdr3_nt: TGTGCCAGCAGTCCAGCCGGGACGGTCTCTGGCTACACCTTC
cdr3_aa: CASSPAGTVSGYTF

clone_size: few
d_call: .
v_call: TRBV6-2/TRBV6-3
j_call: TRBJ2-7
cdr3_nt: TGTGCCAGCAGTTACTCCGAAGGTTCGACCTACGAGCAGTACTTC
cdr3_aa: CASSYSEGSTYEQYF

clone_size: .
d_call: .
v_call: TRBV24-1
j_call: TRBJ2-3
cdr3_nt: TGTGCCACCAGTGGGTACACAAAAGGCACAGATACGCAGTATTTT
cdr3_aa: CATSGYTKGTDTQYF

clone_size: .
d_call: .
v_call: TRBV10-3
j_call: TRBJ2-5
cdr3_nt: TGTGCCATCAGTGAGTCAATCAGGGGCCAAGAGACCCAGTACTTC
cdr3_aa: CAISESIRGQETQYF

clone_size: .
d_call: .
v_call: TRBV24-1
j_call: TRBJ2-5
cdr3_nt: TGTGCCACCAGTGAATCCGGACAGAATCAAGAGACCCAGTACTTC
cdr3_aa: CATSESGQNQETQYF

clone_size: .
d_call: .
v_call: TRBV29-1
j_call: TRBJ2-2
cdr3_nt: TGCAGCGTTGCCCAAAGGGGGGTCGGGGAGCTGTTTTTT
cdr3_aa: CSVAQRGVGELFF

clone_size: few
d_call: TRBD2
v_call: TRBV15
j_call: TRBJ2-3
cdr3_nt: TGTGCCACGTTGCGGGGGGGCGGCCCAGATACGCAGTATTTT
cdr3_aa: CATLRGGGPDTQYF

clone_size: .
d_call: TRBD1
v_call: TRBV27
j_call: TRBJ2-1
cdr3_nt: TGTGCCAGCAGTGAACAGGGGTTGTCAGAGACCCAGTTCTTC
cdr3_aa: CASSEQGLSETQFF

clone_size: few
d_call: TRBD1
v_call: TRBV11-2
j_call: TRBJ1-2
cdr3_nt: TGTGCCAGCAGCCTCGGACAGGGAATTGATGTTTATGGCTACACCTTC
cdr3_aa: CASSLGQGIDVYGYTF

clone_size: .
d_call: .
v_call: TRBV25-1
j_call: TRBJ2-5
cdr3_nt: TGTGCCAGCAGTGACGGGACCCCCAGGGAGACCCAGTACTTC
cdr3_aa: CASSDGTPRETQYF

clone_size: few
d_call: TRBD2
v_call: TRBV5-1
j_call: TRBJ2-6
cdr3_nt: TGCGCCAGCAGCGGACTAGCGGGGACCTCTGGGGCCAACGTCCTGACTTTC
cdr3_aa: CASSGLAGTSGANVLTF

clone_size: .
d_call: .
v_call: TRBV7-3
j_call: TRBJ2-1
cdr3_nt: TGTGCCAGCAGCTCATTTAGACAGGAAGGGAAGCAGTTCTTC
cdr3_aa: CASSSFRQEGKQFF

clone_size: .
d_call: .
v_call: TRBV4-3
j_call: TRBJ2-5
cdr3_nt: TGCGCCGGCAGCCAAGATACTGACTCCTTTCAAGAGACCCAGTACTTC
cdr3_aa: CAGSQDTDSFQETQYF

clone_size: few
d_call: TRBD1
v_call: TRBV7-2
j_call: TRBJ2-7
cdr3_nt: TGTGCCAGCACCGGGACAGGGGGCGGATACGAGCAGTACTTC
cdr3_aa: CASTGTGGGYEQYF